The clone carrying this T cell receptor (beta chain) was found once. Its antigen remains unidentified. At one end, the junction sequence differs from germline, possibly due to a read error. TCRdb passed the RT-PCR reads through MiXCR, listing each CDR3 protein once. Here the sample spans roughly 790,000 distinct CDR3 sequences, around 21% being singletons. Germline CDR1 is KGHSH and CDR2 is LQKENI. The CDR3 has 14 amino acids. This sample was included in a study of response to subunit inactivated influenza vaccine. Study results and limitations: The authors suggested that few new T cells are recruited per seasonal influenza vaccination.

This receptor was taken from a man aged 45-60 years who received an inactivated influenza vaccine. Source: PBMCs from blood, taken 5 days after vaccination. V and J are TRBV18 and TRBJ2-3; D remains ambiguous. Here the CDR3 DNA reads TGTACCAGCTCACCGCCCCGATACACAGATACGCAGTATTTT. This codes for CTSSPPRYTDTQYF.